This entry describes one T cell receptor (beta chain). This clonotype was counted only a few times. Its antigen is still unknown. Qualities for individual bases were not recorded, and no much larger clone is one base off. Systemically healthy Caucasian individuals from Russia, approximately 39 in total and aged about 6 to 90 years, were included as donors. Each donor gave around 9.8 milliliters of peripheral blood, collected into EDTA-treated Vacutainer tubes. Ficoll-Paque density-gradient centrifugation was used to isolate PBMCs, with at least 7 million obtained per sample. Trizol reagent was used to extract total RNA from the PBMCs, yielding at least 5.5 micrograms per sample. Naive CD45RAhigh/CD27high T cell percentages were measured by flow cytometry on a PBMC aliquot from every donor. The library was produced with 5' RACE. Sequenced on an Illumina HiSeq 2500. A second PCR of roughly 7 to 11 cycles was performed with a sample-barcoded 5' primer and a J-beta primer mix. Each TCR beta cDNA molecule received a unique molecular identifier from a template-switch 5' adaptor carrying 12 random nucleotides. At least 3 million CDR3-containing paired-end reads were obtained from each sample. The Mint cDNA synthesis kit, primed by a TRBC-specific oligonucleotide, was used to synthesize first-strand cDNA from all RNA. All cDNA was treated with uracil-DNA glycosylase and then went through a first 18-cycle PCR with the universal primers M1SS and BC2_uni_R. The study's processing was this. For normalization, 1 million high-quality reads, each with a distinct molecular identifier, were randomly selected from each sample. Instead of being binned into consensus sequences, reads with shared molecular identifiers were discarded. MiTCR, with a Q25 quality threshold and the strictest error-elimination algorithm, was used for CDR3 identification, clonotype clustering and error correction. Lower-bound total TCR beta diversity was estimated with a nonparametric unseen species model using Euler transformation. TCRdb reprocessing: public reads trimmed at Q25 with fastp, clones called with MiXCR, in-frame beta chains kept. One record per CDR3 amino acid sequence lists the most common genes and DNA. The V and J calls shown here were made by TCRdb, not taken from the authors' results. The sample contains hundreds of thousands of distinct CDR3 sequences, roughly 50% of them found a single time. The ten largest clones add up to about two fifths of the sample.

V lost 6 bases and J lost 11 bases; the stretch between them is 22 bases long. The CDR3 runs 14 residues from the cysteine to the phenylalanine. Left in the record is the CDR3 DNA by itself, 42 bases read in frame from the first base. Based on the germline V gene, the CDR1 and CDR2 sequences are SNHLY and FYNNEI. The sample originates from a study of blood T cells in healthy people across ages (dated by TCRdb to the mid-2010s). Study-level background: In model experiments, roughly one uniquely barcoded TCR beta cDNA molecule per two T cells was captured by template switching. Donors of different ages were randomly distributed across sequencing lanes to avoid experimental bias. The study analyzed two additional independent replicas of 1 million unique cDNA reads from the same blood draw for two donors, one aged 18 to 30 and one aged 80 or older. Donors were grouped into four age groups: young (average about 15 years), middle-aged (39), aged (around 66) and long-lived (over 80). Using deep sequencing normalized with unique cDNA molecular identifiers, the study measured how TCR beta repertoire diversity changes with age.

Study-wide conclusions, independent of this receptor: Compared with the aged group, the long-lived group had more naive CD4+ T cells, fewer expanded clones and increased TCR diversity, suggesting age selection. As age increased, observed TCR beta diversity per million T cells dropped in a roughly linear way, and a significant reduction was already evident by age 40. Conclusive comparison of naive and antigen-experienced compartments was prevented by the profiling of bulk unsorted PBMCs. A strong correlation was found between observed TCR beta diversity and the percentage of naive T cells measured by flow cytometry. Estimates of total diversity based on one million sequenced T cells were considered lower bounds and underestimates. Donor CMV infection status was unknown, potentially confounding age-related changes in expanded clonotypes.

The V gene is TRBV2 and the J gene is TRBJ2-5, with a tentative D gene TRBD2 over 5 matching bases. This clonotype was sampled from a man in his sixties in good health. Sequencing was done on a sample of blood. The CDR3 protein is CASRSSLGAVEQYF. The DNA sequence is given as TGTGCCAGCAGATCTAGCCTAGGCGCGGTAGAGCAGTACTTC.